A selection of T cell receptor beta chains follows, all from one sample in a study of cytomegalovirus exposure and HLA in healthy donors. Method: immunoSEQ multiplex PCR; TCRdb's copy keeps in-frame clones and lacks some. The sample lists under 140,000 clones; over 60% were seen once. The sequencing sample was made of PBMCs. The receptors shown here come from a woman aged 25 to 45 in good health and CMV-seronegative. CDR3s include the opening cysteine and the closing phenylalanine or tryptophan. The D gene is left open where the match is weak. Clone size is shown for a subset of rows, as once, few, many or a class of expanded clone.

>TRBV5-6|TRBD1|TRBJ1-1|-
CASSFRQGPITEAFF
TGTGCCAGCAGCTTCCGACAGGGGCCCATCACTGAAGCTTTCTTT
>TRBV27|-|TRBJ1-2|-
CASSFDPRRSYGYTF
TGTGCCAGCAGTTTCGACCCAAGAAGGAGCTATGGCTACACCTTC
>TRBV7-9|-|TRBJ1-2|-
CASSHTPEDYYGYTF
TGTGCCAGCAGCCATACACCTGAGGACTACTATGGCTACACCTTC
>TRBV4-3|-|TRBJ2-1|once
CASSQDLRLYNEQFF
TGCGCCAGCAGCCAAGATCTCCGACTCTACAATGAGCAGTTCTTC
>TRBV18|TRBD1|TRBJ2-7|-
CASSAGTGGYYEQYF
TGTGCCAGCTCAGCCGGGACAGGGGGTTATTACGAGCAGTACTTC
>TRBV2|TRBD2|TRBJ2-3|-
CASHRSSGSADTQYF
TGTGCCAGCCATAGAAGTAGCGGGAGCGCAGATACGCAGTATTTT
>TRBV7-9|TRBD1|TRBJ1-2|-
CASSSSLIEQGAIVYGYTF
TGTGCCAGCAGCTCGTCACTCATTGAACAGGGGGCAATAGTCTATGGCTACACCTTC
>TRBV6-5|TRBD2|TRBJ2-1|-
CASSIAGGSYNEQFF
TGTGCCAGCAGTATAGCGGGAGGGTCTTACAATGAGCAGTTCTTC
>TRBV28|TRBD2|TRBJ2-1|-
CASSSVLAGGNNEQFF
TGTGCCAGCAGTTCAGTCCTAGCGGGGGGGAACAATGAGCAGTTCTTC
>TRBV7-9|-|TRBJ2-1|-
CASSKSGFSYNEQFF
TGTGCCAGCAGCAAGAGCGGGTTCTCCTACAATGAGCAGTTCTTC